This TCR beta chain comes out of a study of shared clonotypes between healthy human individuals. Repertoires were generated with immunoSEQ multiplex PCR, while TCRdb's copy carries only in-frame clones and drops some. Altogether hundreds of thousands of clones are present, 98% being singletons, with the ten largest covering 0.3%. Points on this clone: Its antigen remains unidentified.

Points from the study as a whole: Only a few donors were included, so the genetic and exposure-history diversity represented was limited.

It was CD45RO-negative cells, positively selected for CCR7, that made up naive CD8 cells, with terminally differentiated effector memory CD45RA+ cells excluded. This TCR was sampled from a man aged 25 to 45 in good health. Source material: naive CD8+ T cells sorted from blood.

CDR3 nucleotides: TGTGCCAGCAGCCCAAAGTACAGGGGGGGCTACGAGCAGTACTTC. Translated, it gives CASSPKYRGGYEQYF. The V and J genes are TRBV11-2 and TRBJ2-7; D is perhaps TRBD1 (8 bases). Trimming shortened V by 5 bases and J by 3 bases, and 17 bases separated the two germline ends. This CDR3 has 15 residues. CDR1 and CDR2 (germline): SGHAT, FQNNGV.